This entry lists 14 T cell receptor beta chains sequenced from one sample in a study of cytomegalovirus exposure and HLA in healthy donors. Primers: 60 Vbeta forward and 13 Jbeta reverse. Using immunoSEQ multiplex PCR, the repertoire was profiled, and TCRdb retains in-frame clones only, with some absent. The table shows about 120,000 clones, with about 79% occurring only once. Sequenced material: PBMCs. All receptors come from a woman in her 50s in good health and CMV-seronegative.

This clone was counted a few times. CDR3 DNA sequence: TGCGCCAGCAGCCCAGGGACAGGGGGCAATGAGCAGTTCTTC. This codes for CASSPGTGGNEQFF. The V and J genes are TRBV5-1 and TRBJ2-1, with 11 bases aligning to TRBD1. This CDR3 region has 14 residues. Looked up from germline, CDR1 is SGHRS and CDR2 is YFSETQ. V dropped 4 bases and J dropped 6; count of bases not matched to a gene: 3.

The chain couples TRBV28 to TRBJ1-1; TRBD1 agrees at 9 bases. With V trimmed by 5 bases and J by 6 bases, 10 bases remained unmatched. Per germline, CDR1 MDHEN and CDR2 SYDVKM. The CDR3 is 15 amino acids. CDR3 loop: CASSPAGQGSAEAFF. DNA for the CDR3: TGTGCCAGCAGTCCGGCGGGACAGGGTAGCGCTGAAGCTTTCTTT.

The V and J genes are TRBV11-3 and TRBJ2-7; 9 bases align to TRBD1. CDR3 size: 14 residues. Looked up from germline, CDR1 is SGHNT and CDR2 is YENEEA. V was clipped by 5 bases and J by 3 bases; unmatched bases: 5. For the CDR3, the DNA is TGTGCCAGCAGCCCGGGACAGGGATTCTACGAGCAGTACTTC. Translation gives CASSPGQGFYEQYF.

This chain joins TRBV7-2 and TRBJ2-2; unclear D gene. Germline loops: CDR1 SGHTA, CDR2 FQGNSA. Trimming took off 0 bases at V and 4 bases at J, with 3 bases between the two ends. The CDR3 extends over 13 amino acids. CDR3 amino acids: CASSLAATGELFF. The CDR3 DNA sequence: TGTGCCAGCAGCTTAGCGGCCACCGGGGAGCTGTTTTTT.

This chain's CDR3 is CASSKPGTDNYEQYF. For the CDR3, the DNA is TGTGCCAGCAGCAAACCCGGGACAGATAACTACGAGCAGTACTTC. V is TRBV11-1 and J is TRBJ2-7; 7 bases are a match to TRBD1. Losses at the gene ends were 5 bases for V and 3 bases for J; bases not matched to a gene: 10. The V gene's germline CDR1 is SGHAT and CDR2 FQDESV (reference sequence). The CDR3 consists of 15 residues.

The rearrangement links TRBV27 to TRBJ1-4; D possibly corresponds to TRBD1 (5 bases). The germline V gene encodes CDR1 MNHEY and CDR2 SMNVEV (reference sequence). Trimming left V 6 bases short and J 5 bases short, with 13 bases between. The CDR3 spans 14 residues. The CDR3 loop reads CASSDTGLNEKLFF. The CDR3 nucleotides are TGTGCCAGCAGCGATACAGGTCTCAATGAAAAACTGTTTTTT.

The chain uses TRBV11-2 and TRBJ2-5, with 10 bases aligning to TRBD1. The J segment lost 2 bases and the V segment lost 5 bases, leaving 5 bases of the junction unmatched. The CDR3 runs 15 residues. The germline V gene has CDR1 SGHAT and CDR2 FQNNGV. The CDR3 protein is CASSPRDRGQETQYF. The CDR3 DNA reads TGTGCCAGCAGCCCCCGGGACAGGGGACAAGAGACCCAGTACTTC.

The rearrangement links TRBV4-1 to TRBJ1-1; the D gene is possibly TRBD1 (5 bases). V gave up 4 bases and J gave up 3 bases, with 9 bases separating them. The CDR3 contains 13 residues. Germline CDR1 is MGHRA and CDR2 is YSYEKL. Here the CDR3 reads CASSLGLYTEAFF. CDR3 coding DNA: TGCGCCAGCAGCCTGGGACTTTACACTGAAGCTTTCTTT.

The V and J genes are TRBV12-1 and TRBJ1-1. TRBV12-1 is assigned pseudogene status. This CDR3 contains 11 residues. The CDR3 loop reads CASSLCTEAFF. CDR3 bases: TGTGCCAGCAGTTTATGCACTGAAGCTTTCTTT.

This clone was counted ten times or more. This sample also contains other DNA sequences that code for the same CDR3. The chain employs TRBV4-1 and TRBJ1-4, with D possibly matching TRBD1 (6 bases). Looked up from germline, CDR1 is MGHRA and CDR2 is YSYEKL. V lost 4 bases and J 5 bases, leaving 8 bases between the germline ends. This CDR3 has 13 amino acids. CDR3 nucleotides: TGCGCCAGCAGCCGGGGGCACAATGAAAAACTGTTTTTT. Its translation: CASSRGHNEKLFF.

This clone was found a few times. The J gene is TRBJ2-7, the V gene TRBV27; the match to TRBD1 covers 12 bases. The CDR3 is made up of 14 amino acids. The germline V gene encodes CDR1 MNHEY and CDR2 SMNVEV (reference sequence). With V trimmed by 5 bases and J by 7 bases, 6 bases remained unmatched. CDR3 nucleotide sequence: TGTGCCAGCAGTGTCGGGACAGGGGGCAGGGAGCAGTACTTC. It is translated as CASSVGTGGREQYF.

This clone was counted only a few times. The chain couples TRBV5-1 to TRBJ1-3; unclear D gene. Trimming removed 0 bases from V and 1 base from J, with 11 bases in between. This CDR3 comprises 16 residues. Germline-derived CDR1 and CDR2 are SGHRS and YFSETQ. The CDR3 protein is CASSLGETRSGNTIYF. In DNA, the CDR3 is TGCGCCAGCAGCTTGGGGGAGACTCGTTCTGGAAACACCATATATTTT.

This chain connects TRBV19 to TRBJ2-1; 7 bases map to TRBD1. Germline V gene data show CDR1 as LNHDA and CDR2 as SQIVND (reference sequence). Germline trimming cut 9 bases from V and 5 bases from J; bases unmatched to any gene: 10. The CDR3 has 14 amino acids. The CDR3 reads CASWTGISHNEQFF. The CDR3 nucleotides read TGTGCCAGCTGGACAGGAATAAGCCACAATGAGCAGTTCTTC.

The gene calls are TRBV19 and TRBJ1-4; TRBD1 aligns across 7 bases. Germline trimming cut 4 bases from V and 8 bases from J; bases unmatched to any gene: 4. The CDR3 has 13 residues. Germline CDR1 reads LNHDA; CDR2 reads SQIVND (reference sequence). The CDR3 DNA is TGTGCCAGTAGTACGGACAGGACGGAAAAACTGTTTTTT. Amino acid sequence: CASSTDRTEKLFF.